This entry features one TCR beta chain sequence. These data are taken from a study of cytomegalovirus exposure and HLA in healthy donors. This PCR relied on a set of 60 Vbeta primers and 13 Jbeta primers. Generated by immunoSEQ multiplex PCR, the TCRdb table keeps only in-frame clones and is missing some. Of 180,000 or so clones listed, 82% were seen once; the top ten hold around 0.1%. Germline V lookup: CDR1 SGHTA, CDR2 FQGNSA. The germline V and J ends were trimmed by 1 base and 4 bases, with 7 bases remaining between them. The CDR3 totals 14 residues. The sample comprised PBMCs. This sequence joins TRBV7-2 and TRBJ2-2; unclear D gene. The receptor was isolated from a boy younger than 10 in good health and CMV-seronegative. Here the CDR3 reads CASSLVRSTGELFF. The CDR3 bases are TGTGCCAGCAGCTTAGTGCGGTCCACCGGGGAGCTGTTTTTT. The whole variable domain, filled in from reference TRBV7-2 and TRBJ2-2, reads GAGVSQSPSNKVTEKGKDVELRCDPISGHTALYWYRQSLGQGLEFLIYFQGNSAPDKSGLPSDRFSAERTGGSVSTLTIQRTQQEDSAVYLCASSLVRSTGELFFGEGSRLTVL.